Listed below are T cell receptor beta chains from one sample, sequenced in a study of CD8+ T cells in alopecia areata. Produced via immunoSEQ multiplex PCR; TCRdb's table is partial and in-frame only. Here the sample spans around 190,000 clones, 60% being singletons. Here the sequenced sample was CD4+ T cells sorted from blood, taken at week 4, from a patient treated with tofacitinib. These receptor sequences come from a human donor with alopecia areata. Both conserved end residues are part of each CDR3. A D gene is named only where the DNA matches it firmly. For some rows the clone size is stated as once, few or many, or as a class when expanded; others skip it.

J gene: TRBJ1-1; clone size: few; V gene: TRBV30; D gene: TRBD1; CDR3 DNA: TGTGCCTGGAGTCCGGGGACAGGGCAAAACACTGAAGCTTTCTTT; CDR3 protein: CAWSPGTGQNTEAFF
J gene: TRBJ2-5; clone size: few; V gene: TRBV6-5; D gene: .; CDR3 DNA: TGTGCCAGCAGTTACTCACAAGAGACCCAGTACTTC; CDR3 protein: CASSYSQETQYF
J gene: TRBJ1-1; clone size: few; V gene: TRBV30; D gene: TRBD1; CDR3 DNA: TGTGCCTGGAGCGGGGTGGGGACAGGGAGAAAGGACACTGAAGCTTTCTTT; CDR3 protein: CAWSGVGTGRKDTEAFF
J gene: TRBJ2-7; clone size: .; V gene: TRBV6-5; D gene: .; CDR3 DNA: TGTGCCAGCAGTTACCGCAGGGTCGGCGAGCAGTACTTC; CDR3 protein: CASSYRRVGEQYF
J gene: TRBJ2-7; clone size: .; V gene: TRBV29-1; D gene: .; CDR3 DNA: TGCAGCGTCCAGGCGTCCAATGCGAGGCGCGAGCAGTACTTC; CDR3 protein: CSVQASNARREQYF
J gene: TRBJ2-3; clone size: few; V gene: TRBV5-1; D gene: TRBD2; CDR3 DNA: TGCGCCAGCAGGAAGGCTAGCGGGAGTCCCAGCACAGATACGCAGTATTTT; CDR3 protein: CASRKASGSPSTDTQYF
J gene: TRBJ1-1; clone size: few; V gene: TRBV27; D gene: .; CDR3 DNA: TGTGCCAGCATGAGGGAGGGGGGGAACACTGAAGCTTTCTTT; CDR3 protein: CASMREGGNTEAFF
J gene: TRBJ2-7; clone size: .; V gene: TRBV12-5; D gene: .; CDR3 DNA: TGTGCTAGTGCCGGGCCCCTTGGCGAGCAGTACTTC; CDR3 protein: CASAGPLGEQYF
J gene: TRBJ2-7; clone size: .; V gene: TRBV30; D gene: .; CDR3 DNA: TGTGCCTGGAGTTCTATCGGGTCCCGGGTGCCGGGGCAGTACTTC; CDR3 protein: CAWSSIGSRVPGQYF
J gene: TRBJ2-4; clone size: .; V gene: TRBV5-1; D gene: TRBD2; CDR3 DNA: TGCGCCAGCAGCTCGACTAGCGGGAGTGACATTCAGTACTTC; CDR3 protein: CASSSTSGSDIQYF
J gene: TRBJ2-3; clone size: few; V gene: TRBV2; D gene: .; CDR3 DNA: TGTGCCAGCGCCGGGGGAGGTCGCACAGATACGCAGTATTTT; CDR3 protein: CASAGGGRTDTQYF
J gene: TRBJ1-1; clone size: .; V gene: TRBV25-1; D gene: .; CDR3 DNA: TGTGCCAGCAGTGAATCTCGACAGATGAACACTGAAGCTTTCTTT; CDR3 protein: CASSESRQMNTEAFF
J gene: TRBJ2-1; clone size: few; V gene: TRBV28; D gene: .; CDR3 DNA: TGTGCCAGCAGTTTCGGGGCCGAAGGAGAGCAGTTCTTC; CDR3 protein: CASSFGAEGEQFF
J gene: TRBJ2-3; clone size: few; V gene: TRBV5-1; D gene: TRBD2; CDR3 DNA: TGCGCCAGCAGCCTCCAGCTAGCGGGACGTAGCACAGATACGCAGTATTTT; CDR3 protein: CASSLQLAGRSTDTQYF
J gene: TRBJ2-3; clone size: .; V gene: TRBV4-1; D gene: TRBD2; CDR3 DNA: TGCGCCAGCAGCCCTCGGACTAGCGGGAGGACAGATACGCAGTATTTT; CDR3 protein: CASSPRTSGRTDTQYF
J gene: TRBJ1-4; clone size: .; V gene: TRBV5-1; D gene: TRBD1; CDR3 DNA: TGCGCCAGCAGCTCACAGGGGACGGGGGAAAAACTGTTTTTT; CDR3 protein: CASSSQGTGEKLFF
J gene: TRBJ2-7; clone size: .; V gene: TRBV11-2; D gene: .; CDR3 DNA: TGTGCCAGCAGCTTAGTTCAGGGATCCTACGAGCAGTACTTC; CDR3 protein: CASSLVQGSYEQYF
J gene: TRBJ1-1; clone size: .; V gene: TRBV2; D gene: .; CDR3 DNA: TGTGCCAGCAGTGTTAGCCTCTCCGGGGGGTCTGAAGCTTTCTTT; CDR3 protein: CASSVSLSGGSEAFF
J gene: TRBJ1-1; clone size: once; V gene: TRBV30; D gene: .; CDR3 DNA: TGTGCCTGGAGTGAGGGACAAGGGATGGTAGCTTTCTTT; CDR3 protein: CAWSEGQGMVAFF
J gene: TRBJ2-2; clone size: .; V gene: TRBV30; D gene: .; CDR3 DNA: TGTGCCTGGAGTGTTCGGGGCAGGACGGTCACCGGGGAGCTGTTTTTT; CDR3 protein: CAWSVRGRTVTGELFF
J gene: TRBJ2-3; clone size: .; V gene: TRBV4-1; D gene: .; CDR3 DNA: TGCGCCAGCAGCCAAGATTGGACTAGCACAGATACGCAGTATTTT; CDR3 protein: CASSQDWTSTDTQYF
J gene: TRBJ2-1; clone size: .; V gene: TRBV14; D gene: TRBD2; CDR3 DNA: TGTGCCAGCAGCCAAGTCGCGACTAGCGGCGGGGAGCAGTTCTTC; CDR3 protein: CASSQVATSGGEQFF
J gene: TRBJ2-7; clone size: few; V gene: TRBV4-3; D gene: TRBD2; CDR3 DNA: TGCGCCAGCAGCCAGCTAGCGGGATACCTCTACGAGCAGTACTTC; CDR3 protein: CASSQLAGYLYEQYF
J gene: TRBJ2-2; clone size: .; V gene: TRBV5-1; D gene: TRBD2; CDR3 DNA: TGCGCCAGCAGCTACGGGACTAGCCGCGGGGAGCTGTTTTTT; CDR3 protein: CASSYGTSRGELFF
J gene: TRBJ1-5; clone size: .; V gene: TRBV7-2; D gene: .; CDR3 DNA: TGTGCCAGCAGCGAAAACAGGGTAGGGCTGGGTAATCAGCCCCAGCATTTT; CDR3 protein: CASSENRVGLGNQPQHF
J gene: TRBJ1-2; clone size: .; V gene: TRBV6-5; D gene: TRBD1; CDR3 DNA: TGTGCCAGCAGTCGATCAGGGGGAACAGACGGCTACACCTTC; CDR3 protein: CASSRSGGTDGYTF
J gene: TRBJ2-5; clone size: .; V gene: TRBV6-6; D gene: .; CDR3 DNA: TGTGCCAGCAGCCCCCGAGAGACCCAGTACTTC; CDR3 protein: CASSPRETQYF
J gene: TRBJ1-1; clone size: .; V gene: TRBV19; D gene: TRBD1; CDR3 DNA: TGTGCCAGTAGAAGAACAGGGGATCCCCTGACTGAAGCTTTCTTT; CDR3 protein: CASRRTGDPLTEAFF
J gene: TRBJ2-5; clone size: once; V gene: TRBV5-6; D gene: .; CDR3 DNA: TGTGCCAGCAGCCCGAGGTCAGGGGCGTTGGAGACCCAGTACTTC; CDR3 protein: CASSPRSGALETQYF
J gene: TRBJ2-1; clone size: few; V gene: TRBV11-2; D gene: .; CDR3 DNA: TGTGCCAGCAGCTCCCGACGGGCTGAGCAGTTCTTC; CDR3 protein: CASSSRRAEQFF
J gene: TRBJ2-1; clone size: many; V gene: TRBV18; D gene: .; CDR3 DNA: TGTGCCAGCTCGCCGTATCCAGGTGAGCAGTTCTTC; CDR3 protein: CASSPYPGEQFF
J gene: TRBJ1-1; clone size: few; V gene: TRBV13; D gene: .; CDR3 DNA: TGTGCCAGCAGCTTCCCAGGGGCAGGAGCTTTCTTT; CDR3 protein: CASSFPGAGAFF
J gene: TRBJ2-1; clone size: few; V gene: TRBV7-2; D gene: .; CDR3 DNA: TGTGCCAGCAGCTTAAGCGGCAGGGGCAATGAGCAGTTCTTC; CDR3 protein: CASSLSGRGNEQFF
J gene: TRBJ2-5; clone size: .; V gene: TRBV25-1; D gene: .; CDR3 DNA: TGTGCCAGCAGTGAATACAGTGAGACTCCCTTAACAGCTTCCCAGTACTTC; CDR3 protein: CASSEYSETPLTASQYF
J gene: TRBJ2-7; clone size: .; V gene: TRBV30; D gene: TRBD2; CDR3 DNA: TGTGCCTGGACGGCTAGCGGGAGGGAGGAGCAGTACTTC; CDR3 protein: CAWTASGREEQYF
J gene: TRBJ2-1; clone size: .; V gene: TRBV7-9; D gene: .; CDR3 DNA: TGTGCCAGCAGCTTAGATGGGGGCTACAATGAGCAGTTCTTC; CDR3 protein: CASSLDGGYNEQFF
J gene: TRBJ2-1; clone size: .; V gene: TRBV7-2; D gene: .; CDR3 DNA: TGTGCCAGCAGCATCTCCGGGGATAGCTCCTACAATGAGCAGTTCTTC; CDR3 protein: CASSISGDSSYNEQFF
J gene: TRBJ2-7; clone size: .; V gene: TRBV30; D gene: .; CDR3 DNA: TGTGCCTGGAGTGTGGCCTACGAGCAGTACTTC; CDR3 protein: CAWSVAYEQYF
J gene: TRBJ2-1; clone size: .; V gene: TRBV11-1; D gene: .; CDR3 DNA: TGTGCCAGCAGCTTACTAGGCGGAAGCTCCTACAATGAGCAGTTCTTC; CDR3 protein: CASSLLGGSSYNEQFF
J gene: TRBJ1-2; clone size: .; V gene: TRBV30; D gene: TRBD1; CDR3 DNA: TGTGCCTGGAGTGAACACAGGGGAGGAGGTGGCTACACCTTC; CDR3 protein: CAWSEHRGGGGYTF
J gene: TRBJ1-5; clone size: .; V gene: TRBV2; D gene: .; CDR3 DNA: TGTGCCAGCAGTGAAGTTAAAGCTGGGACAAGCAATCAGCCCCAGCATTTT; CDR3 protein: CASSEVKAGTSNQPQHF
J gene: TRBJ2-1; clone size: once; V gene: TRBV30; D gene: .; CDR3 DNA: TGTGCCTGGAGTGAGGGCCTAGATGAGCAGTTCTTC; CDR3 protein: CAWSEGLDEQFF
J gene: TRBJ1-1; clone size: .; V gene: TRBV9; D gene: .; CDR3 DNA: TGTGCCAGCAGCGTAGCTAAGGGTTCTGAAGCTTTCTTT; CDR3 protein: CASSVAKGSEAFF
J gene: TRBJ1-2; clone size: few; V gene: TRBV9; D gene: .; CDR3 DNA: TGTGCCAGCAGCCCGGACGACTATGGCTACACCTTC; CDR3 protein: CASSPDDYGYTF
J gene: TRBJ2-7; clone size: .; V gene: TRBV7-2; D gene: TRBD2; CDR3 DNA: TGTGCCAGCAGCTTAGGAGCGGGAGCCTACGAGCAGTACTTC; CDR3 protein: CASSLGAGAYEQYF
J gene: TRBJ2-7; clone size: .; V gene: TRBV6-6; D gene: TRBD2; CDR3 DNA: TGTGCCAGCAGTTACCCTAAACTAGCGGGAGCCCACGAGCAGTACTTC; CDR3 protein: CASSYPKLAGAHEQYF
J gene: TRBJ2-4; clone size: once; V gene: TRBV30; D gene: .; CDR3 DNA: TGTGCCTGGAGTGTGGTATCCAAAAACATTCAGTACTTC; CDR3 protein: CAWSVVSKNIQYF
J gene: TRBJ2-5; clone size: .; V gene: TRBV15; D gene: TRBD1; CDR3 DNA: TGTGCCACCAGCAGAGAGCGGGACAGGGCGGTGGAGACCCAGTACTTC; CDR3 protein: CATSRERDRAVETQYF
J gene: TRBJ2-1; clone size: few; V gene: TRBV19; D gene: TRBD2; CDR3 DNA: TGTGCCAGTAGTACTTATAGCGGGAGGGCAGCCATTGAGCAGTTCTTC; CDR3 protein: CASSTYSGRAAIEQFF
J gene: TRBJ1-5; clone size: few; V gene: TRBV6-6; D gene: TRBD1; CDR3 DNA: TGTGCCAGCAGTGGGGGGACAGGTGGCAATCAGCCCCAGCATTTT; CDR3 protein: CASSGGTGGNQPQHF
J gene: TRBJ2-2; clone size: .; V gene: TRBV7-2; D gene: TRBD2; CDR3 DNA: TGTGCCAGCAGCTTAGCCTTAGCGGGAGGGGGTTGGACCGGGGAGCTGTTTTTT; CDR3 protein: CASSLALAGGGWTGELFF
J gene: TRBJ1-1; clone size: .; V gene: TRBV18; D gene: .; CDR3 DNA: TGTGCCAGCTCAGAAACAGTGAACACTGAAGCTTTCTTT; CDR3 protein: CASSETVNTEAFF
J gene: TRBJ1-1; clone size: .; V gene: TRBV29-1; D gene: .; CDR3 DNA: TGCAGCGTTGGGGCAGGAAACACTGAAGCTTTCTTT; CDR3 protein: CSVGAGNTEAFF
J gene: TRBJ2-5; clone size: .; V gene: TRBV28; D gene: .; CDR3 DNA: TGTGCCAGCAGTTTAAGGGGCGAGACCCAGTACTTC; CDR3 protein: CASSLRGETQYF
J gene: TRBJ1-4; clone size: .; V gene: TRBV18; D gene: .; CDR3 DNA: TGTGCCAGCTCACTGGGACTCCCCGAAAAACTGTTTTTT; CDR3 protein: CASSLGLPEKLFF
J gene: TRBJ2-1; clone size: few; V gene: TRBV10-3; D gene: TRBD2; CDR3 DNA: TGTGCCATCAGCCTAAGCGGGAGGGACGACAATGAGCAGTTCTTC; CDR3 protein: CAISLSGRDDNEQFF
J gene: TRBJ2-3; clone size: few; V gene: TRBV10-3; D gene: TRBD2; CDR3 DNA: TGTGCCATCAGTCAGCCTAGCGGGAGGCCAGATACGCAGTATTTT; CDR3 protein: CAISQPSGRPDTQYF
J gene: TRBJ2-5; clone size: once; V gene: TRBV6-5; D gene: .; CDR3 DNA: TGTGCCAGCCGTCTCCTGGGGTTGGAGACCCAGTACTTC; CDR3 protein: CASRLLGLETQYF
J gene: TRBJ2-7; clone size: .; V gene: TRBV25-1; D gene: TRBD2; CDR3 DNA: TGTGCCAGCAGTGAAAAGGGAGGGACCGTCAAGAGGGAGCAGTACTTC; CDR3 protein: CASSEKGGTVKREQYF
J gene: TRBJ1-1; clone size: .; V gene: TRBV7-9; D gene: .; CDR3 DNA: TGTGCCAGCAGCTTACCCGTGAGTTCGGGCAGCCAGGTGTTT; CDR3 protein: CASSLPVSSGSQVF